This T cell receptor (beta chain) stems from a study of T cells in localized non-small cell lung cancer. Findings and caveats of the study: A raised T cell density in blood coincided with lengthier overall survival. Adjacent lung exhibited a median of approximately 59 among the 100 most abundant tumor clones. The study sequenced only one region of the tumor. As a result, intratumor heterogeneity could not be excluded and remains possible.

Remarks on this clone: Its target is unknown.

Germline values: CDR1 LNHDA, CDR2 SQIVND (reference sequence). CDR3 length: 13 residues. V lost 4 bases, J lost 10 bases, and 14 bases lay in between. The data were produced by immunoSEQ multiplex PCR, yet TCRdb's version contains in-frame clones alone and is incomplete. The sample gives about 1,500 clones, more than 25% of which show up once; about 20% is in the top ten. The chain joins TRBV19 to TRBJ2-1; D not certain. The starting material was normal lung tissue next to the tumor, obtained before any cancer treatment. This clonotype was obtained from a male donor at least 60 years old with stage I lung adenocarcinoma. The DNA for the CDR3 is TGTGCCAGTAGTACGAGATCTGGGGTCGAGCAGTTCTTC. It translates to CASSTRSGVEQFF.